The rows below give T cell receptor beta chains drawn from one sample of a study of OX40 agonist ivuxolimab in advanced cancers. Sequencing used immunoSEQ multiplex PCR; TCRdb keeps in-frame clones, though not all of them. The sample includes about 55,000 clones, nearly 80% of them seen just once. This material consisted of CD4+ or CD8+ T cells sorted from blood, taken in a trial of the OX40 agonist ivuxolimab. The receptors shown here come from an adult with an advanced solid tumor such as melanoma, head and neck, liver or kidney cancer. Both conserved end residues are trimmed from each CDR3. D genes are given only for firm matches. Size is omitted from some rows. Given values are once, few, many or a class for expanded clones.

clone_size: once
d_call: TRBD2
j_call: TRBJ2-5
v_call: TRBV7-2
cdr3_aa: ASSKGLAGGRETQY

clone_size: -
d_call: -
j_call: TRBJ2-7
v_call: TRBV11-2
cdr3_aa: ASSLQGLAPTYEQY

clone_size: -
d_call: -
j_call: TRBJ2-6
v_call: TRBV30
cdr3_aa: AWRGAGGANVLT

clone_size: few
d_call: -
j_call: TRBJ1-4
v_call: TRBV4-3
cdr3_aa: ASSQDTAATNEKLF

clone_size: -
d_call: -
j_call: TRBJ1-4
v_call: TRBV5-8
cdr3_aa: ASSSSRITNEKLF

clone_size: -
d_call: TRBD1
j_call: TRBJ1-1
v_call: TRBV28
cdr3_aa: ASSGDRRKAF

clone_size: -
d_call: -
j_call: TRBJ1-1
v_call: TRBV5-5
cdr3_aa: ASSHPRGAGNTEAF

clone_size: -
d_call: -
j_call: TRBJ1-1
v_call: TRBV7-2
cdr3_aa: ASSLSGRGTEAF

clone_size: -
d_call: TRBD1
j_call: TRBJ1-3
v_call: TRBV11-1
cdr3_aa: ASSPRDSRSGNTIY

clone_size: few
d_call: -
j_call: TRBJ2-3
v_call: TRBV4-1
cdr3_aa: ASSQARYGQY

clone_size: -
d_call: -
j_call: TRBJ1-1
v_call: TRBV5-1
cdr3_aa: ASSLVPGDTEAF

clone_size: -
d_call: -
j_call: TRBJ2-7
v_call: TRBV18
cdr3_aa: ASSRVDPYEQY

clone_size: few
d_call: TRBD1
j_call: TRBJ2-7
v_call: TRBV29-1
cdr3_aa: SVSGTGVGYEQY

clone_size: -
d_call: -
j_call: TRBJ2-7
v_call: TRBV7-2
cdr3_aa: ASSSTGRYEQY

clone_size: -
d_call: -
j_call: TRBJ1-2
v_call: TRBV7-9
cdr3_aa: ASTGTDGYT

clone_size: -
d_call: -
j_call: TRBJ2-5
v_call: TRBV6-6
cdr3_aa: ASSPPGKETQY

clone_size: -
d_call: -
j_call: TRBJ2-7
v_call: TRBV13
cdr3_aa: ASSLARGPLGYEQY

clone_size: -
d_call: -
j_call: TRBJ1-4
v_call: TRBV5-1
cdr3_aa: ASSFSRVDEKLF

clone_size: few
d_call: TRBD2
j_call: TRBJ2-5
v_call: TRBV7-6
cdr3_aa: ASSLTSGGRETQY

clone_size: -
d_call: -
j_call: TRBJ2-7
v_call: TRBV6-6
cdr3_aa: ASRTGSNYEQY

clone_size: -
d_call: -
j_call: TRBJ2-6
v_call: TRBV10-2
cdr3_aa: ASSETALGPSANVLT

clone_size: -
d_call: TRBD1
j_call: -
v_call: TRBV28
cdr3_aa: ASKGTGTGTYEQY

clone_size: -
d_call: -
j_call: TRBJ1-6
v_call: TRBV12-5
cdr3_aa: ASGLGRNSPLH